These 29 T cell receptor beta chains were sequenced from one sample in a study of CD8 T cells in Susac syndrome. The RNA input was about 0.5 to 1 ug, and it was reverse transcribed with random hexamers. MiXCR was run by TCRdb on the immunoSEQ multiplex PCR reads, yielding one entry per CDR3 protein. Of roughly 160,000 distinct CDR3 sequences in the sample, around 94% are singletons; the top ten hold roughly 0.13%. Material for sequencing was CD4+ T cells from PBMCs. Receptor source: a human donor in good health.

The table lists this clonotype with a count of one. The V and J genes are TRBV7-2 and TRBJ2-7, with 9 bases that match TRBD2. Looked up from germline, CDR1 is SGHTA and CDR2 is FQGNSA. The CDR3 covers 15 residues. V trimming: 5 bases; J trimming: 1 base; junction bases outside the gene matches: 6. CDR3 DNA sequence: TGTGCCAGCAGCCCAGACCTAGCGGGGTCCTACGAGCAGTACTTC. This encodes CASSPDLAGSYEQYF. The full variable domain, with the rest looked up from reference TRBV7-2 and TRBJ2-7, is GAGVSQSPSNKVTEKGKDVELRCDPISGHTALYWYRQSLGQGLEFLIYFQGNSAPDKSGLPSDRFSAERTGGSVSTLTIQRTQQEDSAVYLCASSPDLAGSYEQYFGPGTRLTVT.

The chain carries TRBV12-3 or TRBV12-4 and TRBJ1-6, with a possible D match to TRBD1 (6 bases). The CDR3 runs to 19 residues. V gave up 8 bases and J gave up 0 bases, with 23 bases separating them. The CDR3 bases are TGTGCCAGCCTCACAGGGACGACCCCTCTGAGCTCCTATAATTCACCCCTCCACTTT. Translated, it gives CASLTGTTPLSSYNSPLHF.

CDR3 protein: CASSFGGAGQETQYF. In nucleotides, the CDR3 is TGTGCCAGCAGTTTCGGGGGGGCCGGACAAGAGACCCAGTACTTC. The rearrangement links TRBV6-2 or TRBV6-3 to TRBJ2-5, with TRBD2 identical over 8 bases. CDR1 and CDR2 from the germline V gene are MNHEY and SVGEGT. The CDR3 consists of 15 residues. V shed 4 bases and J 2 bases; nucleotides not matched to a gene: 6.

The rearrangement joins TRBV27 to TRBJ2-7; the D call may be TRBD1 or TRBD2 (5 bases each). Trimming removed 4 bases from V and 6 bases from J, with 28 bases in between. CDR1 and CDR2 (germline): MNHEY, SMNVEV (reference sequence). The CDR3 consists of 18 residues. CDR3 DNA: TGTGCCAGCAGTTCCCCCGGGCGGGCAGGGCAGGACCGGGCCGAGCAGTACTTC. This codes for CASSSPGRAGQDRAEQYF.

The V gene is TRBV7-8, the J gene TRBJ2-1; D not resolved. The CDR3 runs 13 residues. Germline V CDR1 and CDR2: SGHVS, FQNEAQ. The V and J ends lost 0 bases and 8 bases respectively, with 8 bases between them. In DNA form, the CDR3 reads TGTGCCAGCAGCTTAGCCCCCATGGATGAGCAGTTCTTC. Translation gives CASSLAPMDEQFF.

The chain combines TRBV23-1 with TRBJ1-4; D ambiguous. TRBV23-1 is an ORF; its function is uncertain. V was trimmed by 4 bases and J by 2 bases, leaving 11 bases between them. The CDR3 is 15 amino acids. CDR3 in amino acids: CASSPGPVTNEKLFF. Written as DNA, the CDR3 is TGCGCCAGCAGTCCAGGACCCGTGACTAATGAAAAACTGTTTTTT.

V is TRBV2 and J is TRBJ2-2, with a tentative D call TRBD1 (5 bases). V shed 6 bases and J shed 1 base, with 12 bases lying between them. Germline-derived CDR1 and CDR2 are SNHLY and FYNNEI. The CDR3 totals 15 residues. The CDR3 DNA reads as TGTGCCAGCAGCCTCAGGGAAGGGAACACCGGGGAGCTGTTTTTT. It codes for CASSLREGNTGELFF.

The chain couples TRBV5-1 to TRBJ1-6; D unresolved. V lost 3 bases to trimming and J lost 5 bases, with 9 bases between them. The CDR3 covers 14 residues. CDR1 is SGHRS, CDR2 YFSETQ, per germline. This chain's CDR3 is CASSSANDNSPLHF. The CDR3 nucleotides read TGCGCCAGCAGCTCGGCTAACGATAATTCACCCCTCCACTTT.

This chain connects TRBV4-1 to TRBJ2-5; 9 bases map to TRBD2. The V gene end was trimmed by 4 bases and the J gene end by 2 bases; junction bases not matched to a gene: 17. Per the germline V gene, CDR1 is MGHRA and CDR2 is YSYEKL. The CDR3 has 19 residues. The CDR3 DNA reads TGCGCCAGCAGCCTTCTACGTTTAGGGCCTAGCGGGGATCAAGAGACCCAGTACTTC. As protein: CASSLLRLGPSGDQETQYF.

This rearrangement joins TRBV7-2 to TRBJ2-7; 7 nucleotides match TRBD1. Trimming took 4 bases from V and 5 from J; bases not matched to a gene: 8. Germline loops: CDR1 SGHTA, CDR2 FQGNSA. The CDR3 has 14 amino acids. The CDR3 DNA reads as TGTGCCAGCAGCTCCGCGACAGGGATCAACGAGCAGTACTTC. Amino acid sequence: CASSSATGINEQYF.

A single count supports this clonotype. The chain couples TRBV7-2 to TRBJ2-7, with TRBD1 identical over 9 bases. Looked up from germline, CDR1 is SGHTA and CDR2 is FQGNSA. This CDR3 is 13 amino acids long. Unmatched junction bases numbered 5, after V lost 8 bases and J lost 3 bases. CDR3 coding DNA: TGTGCCAGCCGGGACAGGGCGAGCTACGAGCAGTACTTC. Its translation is CASRDRASYEQYF.

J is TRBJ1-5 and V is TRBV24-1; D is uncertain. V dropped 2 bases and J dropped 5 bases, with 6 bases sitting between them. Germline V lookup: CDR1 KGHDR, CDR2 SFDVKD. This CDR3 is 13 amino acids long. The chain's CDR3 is CATSDYRDQPQHF. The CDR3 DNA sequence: TGTGCCACCAGTGATTATCGGGATCAGCCCCAGCATTTT.

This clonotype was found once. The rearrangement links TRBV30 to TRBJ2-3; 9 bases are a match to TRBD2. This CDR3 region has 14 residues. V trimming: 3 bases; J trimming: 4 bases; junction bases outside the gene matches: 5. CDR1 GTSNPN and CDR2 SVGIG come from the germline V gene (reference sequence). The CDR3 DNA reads TGTGCCTGGAGAATAGCGGGGGCGGCAGATACGCAGTATTTT. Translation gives CAWRIAGAADTQYF.

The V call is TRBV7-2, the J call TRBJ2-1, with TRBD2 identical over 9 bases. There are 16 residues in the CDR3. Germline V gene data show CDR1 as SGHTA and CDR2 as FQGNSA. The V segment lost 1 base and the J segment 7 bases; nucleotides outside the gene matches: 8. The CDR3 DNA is TGTGCCAGCAGCTTAGTGGCGCGGGGGGGCTCAAATGAGCAGTTCTTC. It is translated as CASSLVARGGSNEQFF.

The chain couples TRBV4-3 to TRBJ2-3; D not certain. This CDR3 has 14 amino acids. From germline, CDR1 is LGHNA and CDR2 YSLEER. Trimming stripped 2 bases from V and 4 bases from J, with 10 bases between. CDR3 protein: CASSQQTRADTQYF. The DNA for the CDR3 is TGCGCCAGCAGCCAACAGACCCGAGCAGATACGCAGTATTTT.

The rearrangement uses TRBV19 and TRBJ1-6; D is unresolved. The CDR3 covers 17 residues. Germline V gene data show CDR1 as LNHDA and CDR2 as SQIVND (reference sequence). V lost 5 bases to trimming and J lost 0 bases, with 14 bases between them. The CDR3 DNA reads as TGTGCCAGTAGTCCCCCTCGACGCGACTCCTATAATTCACCCCTCCACTTT. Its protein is CASSPPRRDSYNSPLHF.

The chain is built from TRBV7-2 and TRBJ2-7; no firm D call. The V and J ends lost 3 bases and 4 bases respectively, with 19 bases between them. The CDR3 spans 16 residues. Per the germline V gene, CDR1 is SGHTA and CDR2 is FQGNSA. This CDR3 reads CASSFMVSQSSYEQYF. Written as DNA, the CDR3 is TGTGCCAGCAGCTTTATGGTTTCTCAAAGCTCGTACGAGCAGTACTTC.

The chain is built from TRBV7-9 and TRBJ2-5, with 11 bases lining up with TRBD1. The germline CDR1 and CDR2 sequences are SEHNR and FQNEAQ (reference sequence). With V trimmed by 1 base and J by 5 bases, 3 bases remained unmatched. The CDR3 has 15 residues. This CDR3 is CASSLGTGGVETQYF. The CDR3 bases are TGTGCCAGCAGCTTAGGGACAGGGGGCGTGGAGACCCAGTACTTC.

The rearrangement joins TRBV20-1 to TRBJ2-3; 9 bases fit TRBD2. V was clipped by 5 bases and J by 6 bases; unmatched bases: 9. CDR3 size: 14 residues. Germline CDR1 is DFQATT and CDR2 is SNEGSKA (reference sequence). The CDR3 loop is CSAPLAGPGDTQYF. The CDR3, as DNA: TGCAGTGCTCCCCTAGCGGGGCCGGGGGATACGCAGTATTTT.

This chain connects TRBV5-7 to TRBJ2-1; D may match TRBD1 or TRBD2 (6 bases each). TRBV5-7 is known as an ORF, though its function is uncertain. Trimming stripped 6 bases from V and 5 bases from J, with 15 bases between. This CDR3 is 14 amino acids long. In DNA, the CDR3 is TGTGCCAGCAACGGCCGGGGGCCCGACAATGAGCAGTTCTTC. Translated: CASNGRGPDNEQFF.

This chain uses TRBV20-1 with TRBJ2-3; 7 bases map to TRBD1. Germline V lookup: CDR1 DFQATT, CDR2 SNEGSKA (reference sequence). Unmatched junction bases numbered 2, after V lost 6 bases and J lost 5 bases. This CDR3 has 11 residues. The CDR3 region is CSAHRGDTQYF. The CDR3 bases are TGCAGTGCCCACAGGGGAGATACGCAGTATTTT.

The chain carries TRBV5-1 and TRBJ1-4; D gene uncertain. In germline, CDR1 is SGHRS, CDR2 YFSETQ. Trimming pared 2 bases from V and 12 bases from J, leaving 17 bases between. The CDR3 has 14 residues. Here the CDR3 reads CASSLRTGEGELFF. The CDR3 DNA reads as TGCGCCAGCAGCTTAAGGACGGGTGAAGGAGAACTGTTTTTT.

The CDR3 nucleotides read TGCGCCAGCAGCCAAATGGCTAGCGGGGACGTCAATGAGCAGTTCTTC. Amino acid sequence: CASSQMASGDVNEQFF. The chain couples TRBV4-3 to TRBJ2-1; TRBD2 matches 9 bases. Per germline, CDR1 LGHNA and CDR2 YSLEER. V shed 2 bases and J 6 bases; nucleotides not matched to a gene: 8. The CDR3 is 16 amino acids.

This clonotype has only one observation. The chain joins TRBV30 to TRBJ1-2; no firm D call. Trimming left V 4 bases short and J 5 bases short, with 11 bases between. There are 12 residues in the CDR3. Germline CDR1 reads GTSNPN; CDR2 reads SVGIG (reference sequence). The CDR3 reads CAWIHVAYGYTF. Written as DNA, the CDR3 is TGTGCCTGGATACACGTAGCTTATGGCTACACCTTC.

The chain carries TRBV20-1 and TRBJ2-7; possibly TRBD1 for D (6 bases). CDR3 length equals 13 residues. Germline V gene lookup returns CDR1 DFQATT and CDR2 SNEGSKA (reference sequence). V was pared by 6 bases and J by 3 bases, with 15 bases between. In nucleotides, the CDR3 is TGCAGTGCGAAACAGGGATCATACTACGAGCAGTACTTC. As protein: CSAKQGSYYEQYF.

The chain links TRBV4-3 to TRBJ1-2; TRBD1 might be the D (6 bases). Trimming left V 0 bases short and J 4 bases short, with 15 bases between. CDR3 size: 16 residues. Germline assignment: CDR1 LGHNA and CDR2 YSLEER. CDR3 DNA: TGCGCCAGCAGCCAAGAGGGGGCAGACCCTCTCTATGGCTACACCTTC. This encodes CASSQEGADPLYGYTF.

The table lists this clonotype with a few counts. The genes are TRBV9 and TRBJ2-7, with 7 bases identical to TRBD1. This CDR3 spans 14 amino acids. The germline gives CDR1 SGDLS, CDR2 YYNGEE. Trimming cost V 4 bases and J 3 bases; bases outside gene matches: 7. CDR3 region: CASSPRTGYYEQYF. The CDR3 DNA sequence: TGTGCCAGCAGCCCCCGGACAGGTTACTACGAGCAGTACTTC.

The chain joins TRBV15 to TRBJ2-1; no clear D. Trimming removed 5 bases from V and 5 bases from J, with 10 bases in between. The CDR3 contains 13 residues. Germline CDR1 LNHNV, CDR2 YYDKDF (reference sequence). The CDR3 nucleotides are TGTGCCACCAGCTTCGGTGGGGACAATGAGCAGTTCTTC. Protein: CATSFGGDNEQFF.

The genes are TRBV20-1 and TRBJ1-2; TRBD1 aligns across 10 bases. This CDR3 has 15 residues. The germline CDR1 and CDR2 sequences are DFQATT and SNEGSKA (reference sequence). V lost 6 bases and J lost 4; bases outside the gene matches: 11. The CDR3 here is CSAPSRTGGIYGYTF. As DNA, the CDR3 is TGCAGTGCCCCAAGCCGGACAGGGGGAATCTATGGCTACACCTTC.